A single sample gave rise to the 29 T cell receptor beta chains below, sequenced in a study. Treg sorting used a CD4+CD25+CD127-/low gate. In TCRdb, the 5' RACE reads were re-called with MiXCR into one record per CDR3 protein. The sample includes some 9,000 distinct CDR3 sequences, about half of them seen just once. Sequences were obtained from Tregs sorted from a lymph node. The receptors shown here come from a female donor with breast cancer.

The CDR3 protein is CASRPGQGHAQPQHF. CDR3 coding DNA: TGTGCCAGCAGACCGGGACAGGGCCACGCTCAGCCCCAGCATTTT. V and J are TRBV2 and TRBJ1-5, with TRBD1 matching 9 bases. Germline CDR1 SNHLY, CDR2 FYNNEI. The junction had 9 bases not matched to a gene; V was cut back by 6 bases and J by 6 bases. The CDR3 contains 15 residues.

The V gene is TRBV4-2, the J gene TRBJ1-4; TRBD1 matches at 10 bases. The ends lost 1 base at V and 7 bases at J; junction bases unmatched: 6. CDR1 is LGHNA, CDR2 YNFKEQ, per germline. The CDR3 has 16 amino acids. In DNA form, the CDR3 reads TGTGCCAGCAGCCAAGTGGGGGGGACAGGGGCTGAAAAACTGTTTTTT. Translated: CASSQVGGTGAEKLFF.

The chain has TRBV7-2 and TRBJ2-2, with no clear D. The CDR3 sequence is 14 residues long. Trimming shortened V by 4 bases and J by 5 bases, and 11 bases separated the two germline ends. The germline CDR1 and CDR2 sequences are SGHTA and FQGNSA. In nucleotides, the CDR3 is TGTGCCAGCAGCTCCTACGAGAGGACCGGGGAGCTGTTTTTT. Its translation is CASSSYERTGELFF.

The chain links TRBV27 to TRBJ2-7; tentative D call: TRBD2 (6 bases). This CDR3 spans 14 amino acids. Trimming took off 4 bases at V and 6 bases at J, with 16 bases between the two ends. Germline V CDR1 and CDR2: MNHEY, SMNVEV (reference sequence). CDR3 DNA sequence: TGTGCCAGCAGTTCCCTCGGGACTCGGCCCGAGCAGTACTTC. This translates into CASSSLGTRPEQYF.

This chain links TRBV6-2 or TRBV6-3 with TRBJ2-7, with TRBD2 matching over 8 bases. Germline V gene sequence: CDR1 MNHEY, CDR2 SVGEGT. With V trimmed by 3 bases and J by 6 bases, 7 bases remained unmatched. The CDR3 is 14 residues long. Written as DNA, the CDR3 is TGTGCCAGCAGTTATGCGGGACTAGTATCCGAGCAGTACTTC. Residues: CASSYAGLVSEQYF.

The DNA of the CDR3 is TGTGCCAGCATCGGGGCCGCGGCTGAAGCTTTCTTT. Encoded protein: CASIGAAAEAFF. V usage is TRBV12-3 or TRBV12-4 and J usage is TRBJ1-1; D is possibly TRBD1 (5 bases). The V end was cut by 7 bases, the J end by 6 bases, with 12 bases between. CDR3 length: 12 residues.

The rearrangement links TRBV9 to TRBJ2-5; 7 positions agree with TRBD2. This CDR3 has 16 residues. CDR1 and CDR2 from the germline V gene are SGDLS and YYNGEE. Trimming took 3 bases from V and 5 from J; bases not matched to a gene: 13. CDR3 residues: CASSAAEGLSVETQYF. Written as DNA, the CDR3 is TGTGCCAGCAGCGCAGCGGAGGGACTAAGCGTGGAGACCCAGTACTTC.

The genes are TRBV4-1 and TRBJ2-7; TRBD1 agrees at 9 bases. Germline CDR1 MGHRA, CDR2 YSYEKL. The CDR3 totals 16 residues. With V trimmed by 3 bases and J by 3 bases, 9 bases remained unmatched. The CDR3 nucleotides read TGCGCCAGCAGCCAGACCGCGGGACAGGGATACTACGAGCAGTACTTC. Translation gives CASSQTAGQGYYEQYF.

This clonotype was counted between two and nine times. DNA for the CDR3: TGTGCCAGCTCCCACGGAAACAATGAGCAGTTCTTC. As protein: CASSHGNNEQFF. This rearrangement joins TRBV27 to TRBJ2-1; the D is unclear. CDR3 size: 12 residues. CDR1 and CDR2 (germline): MNHEY, SMNVEV (reference sequence). V was shortened by 8 bases and J by 5 bases, with 10 bases between the two germline ends.

This chain uses TRBV7-6 with TRBJ2-7; D tentatively reads TRBD1 or TRBD2 (5 bases each). This CDR3 is 14 amino acids long. Trimming took 1 base from V and 3 from J, leaving 10 bases between them. CDR1 and CDR2 from the germline V gene are SGHVS and FNYEAQ. CDR3 region: CASSLDGTFYEQYF. The CDR3 nucleotides read TGTGCCAGCAGCTTAGATGGGACCTTCTACGAGCAGTACTTC. Full variable domain (rest looked up from reference TRBV7-6 and TRBJ2-7): GAGVSQSPRYKVTKRGQDVALRCDPISGHVSLYWYRQALGQGPEFLTYFNYEAQQDKSGLPNDRFSAERPEGSISTLTIQRTEQRDSAMYRCASSLDGTFYEQYFGPGTRLTVT.

The chain is built from TRBV6-1 and TRBJ1-4; 8 positions match TRBD1. CDR1 is MNHNS, CDR2 SASEGT, per germline. Losses at the gene ends were 1 base for V and 3 bases for J; bases not matched to a gene: 4. This CDR3 comprises 16 residues. The CDR3 sequence is CASSEEVRGPNEKLFF. The CDR3 bases are TGTGCCAGCAGTGAAGAAGTCAGGGGGCCTAATGAAAAACTGTTTTTT.

The chain recombines TRBV7-6 with TRBJ2-1, with D perhaps TRBD2 (6 bases). CDR3 length equals 17 residues. Germline V gene sequence: CDR1 SGHVS, CDR2 FNYEAQ. The V end lost 3 bases, the J end lost 6 bases, and 21 bases lay between the germline ends. The CDR3 reads CASSFSPGESRFNEQFF. CDR3 nucleotide sequence: TGTGCCAGCAGCTTTTCTCCGGGAGAGTCAAGGTTCAATGAGCAGTTCTTC.

J is TRBJ2-7 and V is TRBV7-6, with D maybe TRBD2 (5 bases). This CDR3 contains 15 residues. V lost 1 base and J 7 bases, leaving 17 bases between the germline ends. Germline V CDR1 and CDR2: SGHVS, FNYEAQ. CDR3: CASSLGAAHSGEQYF. CDR3 DNA: TGTGCCAGCAGCTTAGGTGCAGCTCACAGCGGTGAGCAGTACTTC.

The chain couples TRBV20-1 to TRBJ1-6, with no clear D. Germline V gives CDR1 DFQATT, CDR2 SNEGSKA (reference sequence). The CDR3 is 19 residues long. The V gene lost 0 bases and the J gene lost 0 bases, with 18 bases spanning the gap. This CDR3 is CSARDPATPKSSYNSPLHF. The CDR3 nucleotides are TGCAGTGCTAGAGACCCCGCGACACCTAAGAGCTCCTATAATTCACCCCTCCACTTT.

The V call is TRBV12-3 or TRBV12-4, the J call TRBJ2-7; 12 bases agree with TRBD2. Trimming removed 7 bases from V and 3 bases from J; junction bases left unmatched: 7. CDR3 length equals 15 residues. The CDR3, as DNA: TGTGCCAGCACCAGACTAGCGGGGGAACACTACGAGCAGTACTTC. Protein sequence: CASTRLAGEHYEQYF.

The chain joins TRBV4-1 to TRBJ2-1, with TRBD2 matching over 9 bases. The CDR3 is made up of 16 amino acids. The trim removed 4 bases at V and 4 bases at J, leaving 8 bases unmatched. Germline CDR1 reads MGHRA; CDR2 reads YSYEKL. The CDR3 DNA sequence: TGCGCCAGCAGCCCACGGACTAGCGCGAATTACAATGAGCAGTTCTTC. This encodes CASSPRTSANYNEQFF.

This clonotype came up a few times. V gene TRBV4-1 combines with J gene TRBJ1-1, with 7 bases identical to TRBD1. J lost 4 bases, V lost 2 bases, and 1 base had no gene match. Per the germline V gene, CDR1 is MGHRA and CDR2 is YSYEKL. The length of the CDR3 is 13 residues. The CDR3 coding sequence is TGCGCCAGCAGCCAAAGGGACAGCACTGAAGCTTTCTTT. Protein sequence: CASSQRDSTEAFF.

This clonotype was seen only a few times. This sequence joins TRBV7-8 and TRBJ2-7; D gene unclear. Trimming removed 8 bases from V and 2 bases from J, with 13 bases in between. Germline lookup yields CDR1 SGHVS and CDR2 FQNEAQ. The CDR3 length is 13 residues. The CDR3: CASGPGPTYEQYF. The DNA of the CDR3 is TGTGCCAGCGGCCCCGGGCCAACCTACGAGCAGTACTTC.

The J gene is TRBJ2-5, the V gene TRBV29-1, with 11 bases that match TRBD2. Germline V gene lookup returns CDR1 SQVTM and CDR2 ANQGSEA. The CDR3 spans 14 residues. Losses at the gene ends were 4 bases for V and 1 base for J; bases not matched to a gene: 2. The CDR3 loop is CSVVGTSGQETQYF. The CDR3 DNA reads TGCAGCGTTGTAGGGACTAGCGGCCAAGAGACCCAGTACTTC.

This chain uses TRBV2 with TRBJ2-3; 8 bases map to TRBD2. Germline CDR1 reads SNHLY; CDR2 reads FYNNEI. The CDR3 totals 17 residues. V lost 5 bases to trimming and J lost 1 base; unmatched junction nucleotides: 11. CDR3: CASSLVPLAGRTDTQYF. The DNA for the CDR3 is TGTGCCAGCAGTCTAGTCCCCTTAGCGGGGCGCACAGATACGCAGTATTTT.

The CDR3 here is CASSYPEDRGTDTQYF. CDR3 nucleotide sequence: TGCGCCAGCAGCTACCCCGAAGACAGGGGCACAGATACGCAGTATTTT. The chain carries TRBV5-1 and TRBJ2-3; 7 bases map to TRBD1. The CDR3 is 16 residues long. Germline assignment: CDR1 SGHRS and CDR2 YFSETQ. V was pared by 3 bases and J by 1 base, with 8 bases of the junction left unmatched.

This clonotype came up a few times. The chain recombines TRBV7-9 with TRBJ2-3; TRBD2 matches 12 bases. This CDR3 contains 16 residues. Trimming at V came to 5 bases and at J to 5 bases, leaving 8 bases not matched to a gene. CDR1 and CDR2 (germline): SEHNR, FQNEAQ (reference sequence). The CDR3 is CASSPPSGGAVDTQYF. The CDR3 DNA reads as TGTGCCAGCAGCCCACCTAGCGGGGGGGCCGTAGATACGCAGTATTTT.

Only a few counts were recorded for this clonotype. This chain links TRBV7-9 with TRBJ1-2; possible D gene TRBD1, 6 bases. Per germline, CDR1 SEHNR and CDR2 FQNEAQ (reference sequence). The CDR3 totals 15 residues. V lost 2 bases, J lost 3 bases, and 13 bases lay in between. The CDR3 sequence is CASSLNPSGDYGYTF. The CDR3 DNA is TGTGCCAGCAGCTTAAATCCCTCAGGGGACTATGGCTACACCTTC.

This clonotype was seen a handful of times. V gene TRBV4-1 combines with J gene TRBJ2-6; maybe TRBD2 (5 bases). CDR3 size: 16 residues. The ends were cut back, 0 bases at V and 4 bases at J, with 10 bases in the middle. From germline, CDR1 is MGHRA and CDR2 YSYEKL. CDR3 in amino acids: CASSQDAVAGANVLTF. The CDR3 DNA is TGCGCCAGCAGCCAAGATGCCGTAGCGGGGGCCAACGTCCTGACTTTC.

This sequence joins TRBV21-1 and TRBJ1-5. TRBV21-1 is listed as a pseudogene. The CDR3 length is 15 residues. DNA for the CDR3: TGTGCCAGCAGCGTTGGAGTGGATCCAAATCAGCCCCAGCATTTT. It codes for CASSVGVDPNQPQHF.

Comments on this clonotype: The germline gene is not matched at one end of the junction; a read error may be the cause. The chain links TRBV7-7 to TRBJ2-1; 7 nucleotides line up with TRBD2. This CDR3 has 14 amino acids. Germline lookup yields CDR1 SSHAT and CDR2 FNYEAQ (reference sequence). CDR3 in DNA: TGTGCTAGCAGCTTAAACGTTGGGGGAGGGGAGCAGTTCTTC. Translated: CASSLNVGGGEQFF.

This clonotype has only a few counts. The V gene is TRBV6-5, the J gene TRBJ2-1; D not certain. The V and J ends lost 6 bases and 4 bases respectively, with 7 bases between them. Germline CDR1 reads MNHEY; CDR2 reads SVGAGI. This CDR3 comprises 12 residues. CDR3 region: CASSQSYNEQFF. CDR3 nucleotides: TGTGCCAGCAGCCAGTCTTACAATGAGCAGTTCTTC.

As regards this clonotype: One end of the junction does not line up with germline, which may come from a read error. The chain combines TRBV9 with TRBJ2-7; the D call may be TRBD1 or TRBD2 (6 bases each). The CDR3 runs 14 residues. Germline V lookup: CDR1 SGDLS, CDR2 YYNGEE. The CDR3 protein is CASNKGGFSYERYF. For the CDR3, the DNA is TGTGCCAGTAACAAAGGGGGGTTCAGTTACGAGCGGTACTTC.

The rearrangement links TRBV7-2 to TRBJ2-1; possible D gene TRBD2, 5 bases. The CDR3 contains 12 residues. Trimming cost V 5 bases and J 8 bases, with 10 bases left between them. Germline V gene data show CDR1 as SGHTA and CDR2 as FQGNSA. This CDR3 reads CASSLTSDEQFF. For the CDR3, the DNA is TGTGCCAGCAGCCTTACTAGTGATGAGCAGTTCTTC.